Below, 13 T cell receptor beta chains from the same sample are listed, as sequenced in a study of blood T cell repertoires in COVID-19. TCRdb's table, derived via immunoSEQ multiplex PCR, lists solely in-frame clones and lacks some. The table shows approximately 160,000 clones, with 70% to 90% occurring only once. The sample consisted of peripheral blood. Receptor source: a man aged 55 to 70 with COVID-19, enrolled during active disease.

The chain is built from TRBV4-1 and TRBJ1-6; D gene uncertain. V was pared by 4 bases and J by 7 bases, with 11 bases between. CDR1 and CDR2 from the germline V gene are MGHRA and YSYEKL. The CDR3 is made up of 14 amino acids. The CDR3 loop is CASSRTEENSPLHF. The DNA of the CDR3 is TGCGCCAGCAGCCGAACCGAGGAGAATTCACCCCTCCACTTT.

This clone was counted a few times. The V and J genes are TRBV6-5 and TRBJ2-1, with a possible D match to TRBD2 (5 bases). Germline V gene sequence: CDR1 MNHEY, CDR2 SVGAGI. Between the trimmed V and J ends, which lost 5 bases and 12 bases, there was a span of 14 bases. This CDR3 contains 12 residues. The CDR3 DNA follows: TGTGCCAGCAGTCCCCCCACCGGGATGCAGTTCTTC. It yields the protein CASSPPTGMQFF.

The chain links TRBV7-6 to TRBJ1-3, with D perhaps matching TRBD1 (6 bases). The germline V and J ends were trimmed by 0 bases and 1 base, with 7 bases remaining between them. The V gene's germline CDR1 is SGHVS and CDR2 FNYEAQ. The CDR3 loop spans 15 amino acids. The CDR3 coding sequence is TGTGCCAGCAGCTTAGCCAGGGGATCTGGAAACACCATATATTTT. It is translated as CASSLARGSGNTIYF.

V and J are TRBV27 and TRBJ2-1; D possibly corresponds to TRBD1 (6 bases). CDR1 MNHEY and CDR2 SMNVEV come from the germline V gene (reference sequence). V lost 6 bases and J lost 8, with 23 bases in between. There are 16 residues in the CDR3. This chain's CDR3 is CASSNHRAPAKYEQFF. Written as DNA, the CDR3 is TGTGCCAGCAGCAACCACAGGGCCCCCGCGAAGTATGAGCAGTTCTTC.

The V gene is TRBV14, the J gene TRBJ1-2, with D perhaps TRBD1 (5 bases). Germline-derived CDR1 and CDR2 are SGHDN and FVKESK. The CDR3 consists of 15 residues. V shed 0 bases and J shed 8 bases, with 16 bases lying between them. The CDR3 nucleotides read TGTGCCAGCAGCCAAGATCAAACAGGCCGAGGAGGCTACACCTTC. It specifies CASSQDQTGRGGYTF. Supplemented by reference TRBV14 and TRBJ1-2, the full variable domain reads EAGVTQFPSHSVIEKGQTVTLRCDPISGHDNLYWYRRVMGKEIKFLLHFVKESKQDESGMPNNRFLAERTGGTYSTLKVQPAELEDSGVYFCASSQDQTGRGGYTFGSGTRLTVV.

This chain links TRBV14 with TRBJ1-4, with TRBD1 matching 7 bases. CDR3 size: 17 residues. CDR1 is SGHDN, CDR2 FVKESK, per germline. Unmatched junction bases numbered 6, after V lost 2 bases and J lost 0 bases. CDR3 amino acids: CASSQIQGSATNEKLFF. DNA for the CDR3: TGTGCCAGCAGCCAAATACAGGGGTCTGCAACTAATGAAAAACTGTTTTTT.

The chain uses TRBV7-9 and TRBJ2-7; no reliable D call. V lost 1 base and J 1 base, leaving 8 bases between the germline ends. The CDR3 runs 14 residues. The V gene's germline CDR1 is SEHNR and CDR2 FQNEAQ (reference sequence). For the CDR3, the DNA is TGTGCCAGCAGCTTAGAGGCGGTTTCCTACGAGCAGTACTTC. Translated: CASSLEAVSYEQYF.

This chain links TRBV21-1 with TRBJ1-5. TRBV21-1 is a known pseudogene. CDR3 size: 10 residues. CDR3 in DNA: TGTTTGTCCCGGGGTCCAACCCAGCATTTT. As protein: CLSRGPTQHF.

The chain joins TRBV5-4 to TRBJ1-2; weak D call: TRBD1 (6 bases). The CDR3 covers 13 residues. Germline CDR1 is SGHNT and CDR2 is YYREEE (reference sequence). V lost 2 bases to trimming and J lost 7 bases, with 12 bases between them. DNA for the CDR3: TGTGCCAGCAGCTTCAACGACAGGAGTGGCTACACCTTC. This translates into CASSFNDRSGYTF.

The chain links TRBV7-8 to TRBJ1-1; D is unresolved. Germline assignment: CDR1 SGHVS and CDR2 FQNEAQ. The CDR3 sequence is 14 residues long. V was cut by 5 bases and J by 10 bases, with 20 bases left in between. Written as DNA, the CDR3 is TGTGCCAGCAGCCCAGGAGGGAACGGGAGGAGAGCTTTCTTT. This sequence encodes CASSPGGNGRRAFF.

The chain carries TRBV10-3 and TRBJ2-7, with D perhaps matching TRBD2 (5 bases). There are 13 residues in the CDR3. The V end was cut by 10 bases, the J end by 0 bases, with 13 bases between. Germline V gene sequence: CDR1 ENHRY, CDR2 SYGVKD. The CDR3 loop is CATETGNSYEQYF. The CDR3, as DNA: TGTGCCACCGAGACCGGGAACTCCTACGAGCAGTACTTC.

Worth noting for this clone: The same CDR3 also results from other DNA sequences found in this sample. The CDR3 reads CASSTTGGSTNEKLFF. The CDR3 DNA reads TGTGCCAGTAGTACGACAGGGGGCTCAACTAATGAAAAACTGTTTTTT. The genes are TRBV19 and TRBJ1-4; the match to TRBD1 covers 10 bases. V lost 4 bases and J lost 0; bases outside the gene matches: 2. From germline, CDR1 is LNHDA and CDR2 SQIVND (reference sequence). The CDR3 totals 16 residues.

J is TRBJ1-3 and V is TRBV30, with TRBD1 identical over 9 bases. CDR3 length: 15 residues. The junction had 1 base not matched to a gene; V was cut back by 1 base and J by 0 bases. Looked up from germline, CDR1 is GTSNPN and CDR2 is SVGIG (reference sequence). The CDR3 DNA follows: TGTGCCTGGAGTGGGGACAGGGTCTCTGGAAACACCATATATTTT. It codes for CAWSGDRVSGNTIYF.